The clone carrying this TCR beta chain was counted between two and nine times. Its specificity is not known. This entry comes from a study of CD8 T cells in ankylosing spondylitis. The CDR3 has 14 residues. The V end was cut by 6 bases, the J end by 4 bases, with 18 bases between. Looked up from germline, CDR1 is SQVTM and CDR2 is ANQGSEA. Whole-study results and caveats: Earlier reports found some motif variants in synovial fluid and blood in reactive arthritis. The study identified a TCR beta motif of several highly homologous variants that appeared characteristic of ankylosing spondylitis blood.

TCR beta libraries were made by quantitative 5'-RACE with molecular barcodes. TCRdb called the 5' RACE reads again in MiXCR, with one record for every CDR3 protein. The sample yields around 430,000 distinct CDR3 sequences, 15% to 20% seen once. Sequences were obtained from blood, either unsorted or a sorted T cell fraction (not recorded which). This TCR was sampled from a male donor with ankylosing spondylitis. The V gene is TRBV29-1, the J gene TRBJ2-5; tentative D call: TRBD1 (6 bases). In DNA, the CDR3 is TGCAGCGTGGACCCAGGGGTAGGGTTAGAGACCCAGTACTTC. Translating gives CSVDPGVGLETQYF.